This paragraph reports one TCR beta chain. The specificity of this receptor is unknown. No base quality values were provided; no much bigger clone lies one nucleotide off. The immunoSEQ Assay, a bias-controlled multiplex PCR, was used to amplify TCRbeta CDR3 regions from genomic DNA. As for the original processing: Nucleated cell counts per sample were estimated from amplification of reference gene primers within the assay. Sequence reads were collapsed and filtered to measure the absolute abundance of every unique TCRbeta CDR3 rearrangement. For each sample, productive Simpson clonality was calculated as the square root of Simpson's diversity index over productive rearrangements. Not all clones reach the TCRdb copy of this immuneACCESS table, which keeps in-frame sequences only. Checked studies attribute under half of the gap to unresolved V genes and leave the rest unexplained. The D gene and trimming were derived from the DNA, and the V and J assignments and clone size from that table. The sample profile shows approximately 290,000 clones; more than 80% of them were found once. The ten biggest clones cover more than 0.95% of the sample.

This sample was included in a study of blood T cell repertoires in COVID-19 (dated by TCRdb to 2020 to 2022). In the study overall: The collaborator samples originated in the United States, Italy and Spain and spanned the acute and convalescent phases of COVID-19. The material from the prospective study consisted of cDNA or gDNA derived from T cells, B-cell-depleted T cells, or PBMCs. Deeply sampled blood TCRbeta repertoires from subjects exposed to, actively infected with, or recovered from COVID-19 were included in the dataset. The repertoires were released in a freely available public database intended as a resource for research on the immune response to SARS-CoV-2. The samples were drawn from the first 160 participants of the ongoing ImmuneRACE study and from 1,200 or so subjects provided by 6 global collaborators. A de-identified subject ID, COVID-19 status, age in years and sex were almost always included in the sample metadata. Where HLA class I and class II types were available, the types were taken from metadata supplied by the sample provider, not from assay-based typing.

From the cysteine through the phenylalanine, the CDR3 covers 15 amino acids. Only the CDR3 portion is preserved as DNA: 45 bases, with reading frame beginning at the first base. CDR1 GTSNPN and CDR2 SVGIG were looked up in the germline V gene (reference sequence). Germline trimming amounts to 4 bases on V and 7 bases on J, with 10 as the count of junction bases outside the gene matches. Participants in the prospective study were enrolled through a virtual design, were aged roughly 18 to 100 years, and lived in roughly 24 United States geographic areas. To assign participants to cohorts, the prospective study relied on clinical history that participants themselves reported in a screening survey and a study questionnaire. Recovered participants in ImmuneRACE Cohort 3 were defined as having two consecutive negative NP/OP PCR tests, clearance from a healthcare professional, or resolution of symptoms. In the prospective study, mobile phlebotomists collected whole blood, serum and a nasopharyngeal or oropharyngeal swab from each participant. Additional blood draws and questionnaires over an approximately 2-month period could optionally be provided by prospective study participants. Blood samples from the prospective study were shipped frozen or at room temperature prior to DNA extraction.

The paper's findings and limits, for the study overall: Clinical and demographic metadata were provided uncurated, with the amount varying by source and participant.

The sample taken for sequencing was PBMCs or T cells enriched from blood (not recorded which). Rearrangement joined TRBV30 to TRBJ2-7, with 13 bases aligning to TRBD2. The TCR was taken from a woman aged 25 to 39 who had recovered from COVID-19. CDR3 sequence: CAWTIGLAGEEEQYF. The DNA sequence is as follows: TGTGCCTGGACTATTGGACTAGCGGGAGAAGAAGAGCAGTACTTC.